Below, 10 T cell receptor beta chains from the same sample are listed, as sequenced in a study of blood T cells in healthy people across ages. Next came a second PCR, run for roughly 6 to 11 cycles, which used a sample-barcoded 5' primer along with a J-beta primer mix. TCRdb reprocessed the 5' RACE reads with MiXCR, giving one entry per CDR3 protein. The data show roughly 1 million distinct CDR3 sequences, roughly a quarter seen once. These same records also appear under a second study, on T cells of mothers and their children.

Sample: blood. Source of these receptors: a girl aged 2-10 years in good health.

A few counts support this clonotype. For the CDR3, the DNA is TGCAGTGCTGTAGAGGGCCGGAACACTGAAGCTTTCTTT. Residues: CSAVEGRNTEAFF. V usage is TRBV20-1 and J usage is TRBJ1-1; D ambiguous. The CDR3 runs to 13 residues. Trimming stripped 5 bases from V and 1 base from J, with 11 bases between. Germline CDR1 reads DFQATT; CDR2 reads SNEGSKA (reference sequence).

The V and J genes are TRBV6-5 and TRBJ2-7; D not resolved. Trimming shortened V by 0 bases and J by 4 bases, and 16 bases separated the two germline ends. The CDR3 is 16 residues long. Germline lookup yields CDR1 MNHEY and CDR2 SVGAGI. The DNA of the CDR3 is TGTGCCAGCAGTTACTCGATTATTCCGACCAGATACGAGCAGTACTTC. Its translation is CASSYSIIPTRYEQYF.

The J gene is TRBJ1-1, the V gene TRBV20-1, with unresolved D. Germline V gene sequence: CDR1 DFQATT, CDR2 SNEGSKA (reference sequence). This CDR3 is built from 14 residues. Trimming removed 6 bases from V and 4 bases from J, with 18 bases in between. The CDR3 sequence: CSAPTIPEATEAFF. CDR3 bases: TGCAGTGCCCCCACAATTCCAGAGGCCACTGAAGCTTTCTTT.

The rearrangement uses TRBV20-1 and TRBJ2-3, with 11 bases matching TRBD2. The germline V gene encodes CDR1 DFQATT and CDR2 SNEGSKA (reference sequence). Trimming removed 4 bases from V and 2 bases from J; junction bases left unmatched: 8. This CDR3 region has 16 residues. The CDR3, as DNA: TGCAGTGCTATAAAAACTAGCGGGGGCCCCACAGATACGCAGTATTTT. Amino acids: CSAIKTSGGPTDTQYF.

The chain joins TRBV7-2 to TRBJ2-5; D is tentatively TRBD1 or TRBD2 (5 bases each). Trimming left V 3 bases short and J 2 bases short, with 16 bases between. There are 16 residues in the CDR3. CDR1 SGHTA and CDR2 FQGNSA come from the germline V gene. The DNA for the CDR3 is TGTGCCAGCAGCTTTACCGGGACCCTTAGGCAAGAGACCCAGTACTTC. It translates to CASSFTGTLRQETQYF. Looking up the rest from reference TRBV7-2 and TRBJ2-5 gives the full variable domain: GAGVSQSPSNKVTEKGKDVELRCDPISGHTALYWYRQSLGQGLEFLIYFQGNSAPDKSGLPSDRFSAERTGGSVSTLTIQRTQQEDSAVYLCASSFTGTLRQETQYFGPGTRLLVL.

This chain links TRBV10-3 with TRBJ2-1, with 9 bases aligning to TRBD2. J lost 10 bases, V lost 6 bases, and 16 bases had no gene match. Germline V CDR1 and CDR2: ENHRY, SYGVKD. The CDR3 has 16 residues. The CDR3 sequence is CAISNLSGGPIREQFF. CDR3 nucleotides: TGTGCCATCAGCAACCTTAGCGGGGGCCCTATCCGCGAGCAGTTCTTC.

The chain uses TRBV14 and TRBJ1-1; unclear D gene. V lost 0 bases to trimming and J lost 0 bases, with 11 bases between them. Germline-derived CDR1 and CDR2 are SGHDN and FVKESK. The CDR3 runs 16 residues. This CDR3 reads CASSQDPGLMNTEAFF. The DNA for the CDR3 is TGTGCCAGCAGCCAAGATCCAGGTCTAATGAACACTGAAGCTTTCTTT.

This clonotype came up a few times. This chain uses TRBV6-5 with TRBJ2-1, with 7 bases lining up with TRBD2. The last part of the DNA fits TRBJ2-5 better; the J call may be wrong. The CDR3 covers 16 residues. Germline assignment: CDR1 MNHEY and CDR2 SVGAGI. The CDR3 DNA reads TGTGCCAGCAGTTACTCCGGGCGGGGGTGTGCTGAGACCCAGTACTTC. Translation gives CASSYSGRGCAETQYF.

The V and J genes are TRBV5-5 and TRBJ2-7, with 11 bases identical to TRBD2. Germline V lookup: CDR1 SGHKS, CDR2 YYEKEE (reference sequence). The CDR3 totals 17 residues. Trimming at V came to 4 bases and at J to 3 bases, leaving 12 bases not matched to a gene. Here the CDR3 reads CASSLYSGRVISYEQYF. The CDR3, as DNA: TGTGCCAGCAGCCTTTATAGCGGGAGGGTTATAAGCTACGAGCAGTACTTC.

The CDR3 reads CASTQLAVYNEQFF. The CDR3 coding sequence is TGTGCCAGCACCCAACTAGCGGTTTACAATGAGCAGTTCTTC. The chain links TRBV12-3 or TRBV12-4 to TRBJ2-1; 8 bases fit TRBD2. The V segment lost 7 bases and the J segment 4 bases; nucleotides outside the gene matches: 6. The CDR3 covers 14 residues.